This T cell receptor beta chain was found in a study of identical twins. V dropped 6 bases and J dropped 1 base, with 13 bases sitting between them. CDR1 MNHNS and CDR2 SASEGT come from the germline V gene. The length of the CDR3 is 14 residues. Via MiXCR, TCRdb re-called the 5' RACE reads, giving one row per CDR3 protein. Of about 790,000 distinct CDR3 sequences detected, around a sixth appear once; the ten largest clones hold under 15%. These same data were also listed under a study on T cells expressing NK-cell markers. That report adds: Repertoires of TCR beta were obtained from T cells sorted as CD3+CD56+NKG2C+, CD3+CD56+NKG2C- and CD3+CD56-NKG2C+. Sorting of alpha-beta TCR T cells alone was achieved in several experiments with an anti-gamma-delta TCR antibody.

The sequence was obtained from a woman aged 18-29 years in good health. Sequencing was carried out using PBMCs. The rearrangement links TRBV6-1 to TRBJ2-7; no clear D gene. In DNA form, the CDR3 reads TGTGCCAGCAGATGGACCAGGCTTTCCTACGAGCAGTACTTC. It specifies CASRWTRLSYEQYF.